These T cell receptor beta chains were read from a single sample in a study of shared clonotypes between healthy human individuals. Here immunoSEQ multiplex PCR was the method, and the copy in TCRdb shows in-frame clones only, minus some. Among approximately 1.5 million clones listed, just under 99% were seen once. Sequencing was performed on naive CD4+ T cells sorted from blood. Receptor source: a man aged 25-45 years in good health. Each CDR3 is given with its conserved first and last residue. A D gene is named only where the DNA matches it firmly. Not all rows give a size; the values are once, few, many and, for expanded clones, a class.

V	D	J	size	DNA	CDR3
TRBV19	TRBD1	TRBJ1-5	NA	TGTGCCAGTAGTCCGGGACAGGGGGCAAGTCAGCCCCAGCATTTT	CASSPGQGASQPQHF
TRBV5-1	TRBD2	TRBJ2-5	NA	TGCGCCAGCAGCTTGGGGGGACTAGCGGGACAAGAGACCCAGTACTTC	CASSLGGLAGQETQYF
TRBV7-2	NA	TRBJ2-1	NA	TGTGCCAGCAGTAATGGTTATGAGCAGTTCTTC	CASSNGYEQFF
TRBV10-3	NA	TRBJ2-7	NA	TGTGCCATCAGTGCCGGGACAACGGGTGGCTACGAGCAGTACTTC	CAISAGTTGGYEQYF
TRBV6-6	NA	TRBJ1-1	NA	TGTGCCAGCAGTAGTACAAAGGCTGAAGCTTTCTTT	CASSSTKAEAFF
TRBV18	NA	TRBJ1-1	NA	TGTGCCAGCTCACGTTTGGATAACACTGAAGCTTTCTTT	CASSRLDNTEAFF
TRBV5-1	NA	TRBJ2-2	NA	TGCGCCAGCAGCTTGGTTGCAGGCACCGGGGAGCTGTTTTTT	CASSLVAGTGELFF
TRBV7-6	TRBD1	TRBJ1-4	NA	TGTGCCAGCAGCTTAGATTTTGGGACAGGGGGACTGTTTTTT	CASSLDFGTGGLFF
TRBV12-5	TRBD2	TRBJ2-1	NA	TGTGCTAGTGGTTCCCTCGGAAGCGGGAGTAAGAATGAGCAGTTCTTC	CASGSLGSGSKNEQFF
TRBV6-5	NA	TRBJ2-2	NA	TGTGCCAGCAGTTACCCGGACAGCACCGGGGAGCTGTTTTTT	CASSYPDSTGELFF
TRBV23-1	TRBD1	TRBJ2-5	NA	TGCGCCAGCACTACAATGGGACAGGCGAAGACCCAGTACTTC	CASTTMGQAKTQYF
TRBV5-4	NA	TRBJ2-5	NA	TGTGCCAGCAGCCCAAACTCGACTAGGCAAGAGACCCAGTACTTC	CASSPNSTRQETQYF
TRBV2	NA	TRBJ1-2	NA	TGTGCCAGCAGTGTCACCGCGATGGGGCTTGGCTACACCTTC	CASSVTAMGLGYTF
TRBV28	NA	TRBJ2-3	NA	TGTGCCAGCAGTCCCCCGGGCCCGGGTTTGGATACGCAGTATTTT	CASSPPGPGLDTQYF
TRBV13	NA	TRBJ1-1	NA	TGTGCCAGCAGCTCTGGGAAGGACGATGCTTTCTTT	CASSSGKDDAFF
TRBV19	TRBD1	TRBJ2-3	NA	TGTGCCAGTAGTTCAGGGATGACAGGGTGGGATACGCAGTATTTT	CASSSGMTGWDTQYF
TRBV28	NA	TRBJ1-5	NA	TGTGCCAGCAGTCCCCCCGGCACCCTTTCCTTAGCTAATAGCAATCAGCCCCAGCATTTT	CASSPPGTLSLANSNQPQHF
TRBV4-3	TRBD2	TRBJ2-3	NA	TGCGCCAGCAGCCGATTGACGACTAGCGGGAGCACAGATACGCAGTATTTT	CASSRLTTSGSTDTQYF
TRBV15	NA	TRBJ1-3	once	TGTGCCACCAGCAGACCCGCAGTCCGAAACACCATATATTTT	CATSRPAVRNTIYF
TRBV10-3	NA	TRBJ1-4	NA	TGTGCCATCAGTGAATCGGCCGGGAAGGAAAAACTGTTTTTT	CAISESAGKEKLFF
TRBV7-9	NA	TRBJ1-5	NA	TGTGCCAGCAGCTTAGGGTCTGGGAGAAAGGATCAGCCCCAGCATTTT	CASSLGSGRKDQPQHF
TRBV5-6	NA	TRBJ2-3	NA	TGTGCCAGCAGCTTGCGTACAGATACGCAGTATTTT	CASSLRTDTQYF
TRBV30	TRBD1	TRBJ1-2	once	TGTGCCTGGAGTGGCCTTAGGACAGGGGGCGACCACTTC	CAWSGLRTGGDHF
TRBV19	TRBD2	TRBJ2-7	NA	TGTGCCAGTAGTATAGCGGCAGCCACACTAGCGGGAGAAGCCTACGAGCAGTACTTC	CASSIAAATLAGEAYEQYF
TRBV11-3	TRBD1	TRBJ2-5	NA	TGTGCCAGCAGCTCCGGACAGGGAACCGAGGAGACCCAGTACTTC	CASSSGQGTEETQYF
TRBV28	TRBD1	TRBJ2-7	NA	TGTGCCAGCACCAACCCAACAGGGGAGCGGTTGGTGGAAAAATACGAGCAGTACTTC	CASTNPTGERLVEKYEQYF
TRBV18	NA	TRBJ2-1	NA	TGTGCCAGCCTGCAGGGGCATGAGCAGTTCTTC	CASLQGHEQFF
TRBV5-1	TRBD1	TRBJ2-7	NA	TGCGCCAGCAGCGCCACAGGGGGTGAGGAGCAGTACTTC	CASSATGGEEQYF
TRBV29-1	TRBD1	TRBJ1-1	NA	TGCAGCGTGAGTAGGACAGGGTCTGAAGCTTTCTTT	CSVSRTGSEAFF
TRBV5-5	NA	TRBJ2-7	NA	TGTGCCAGCAGCTTGGGGGGCGCATCCAGGTACGAGCAGTACTTC	CASSLGGASRYEQYF
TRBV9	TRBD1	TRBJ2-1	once	TGTGCCAGCAGCTCAGGGGGCTCCTACAATGAGCAGTTCTTC	CASSSGGSYNEQFF
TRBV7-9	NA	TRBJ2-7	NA	TGTGCCAGCAGCTTAACAGGGAATCCCTACGAGCAGTACTTC	CASSLTGNPYEQYF
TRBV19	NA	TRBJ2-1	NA	TGTGCCAGTAGCACACGGACAGCCGGTGAGCAGTTCTTC	CASSTRTAGEQFF
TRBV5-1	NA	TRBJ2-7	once	TGCGCCAGCAGCTTGAGGCCAGGAGGCGCAACCTACGAGCAGTACTTC	CASSLRPGGATYEQYF
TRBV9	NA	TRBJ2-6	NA	TGTGCCAGCAGCGTCAGTGGATCTGGGGCCAACGTCCTGACTTTC	CASSVSGSGANVLTF
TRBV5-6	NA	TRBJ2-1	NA	TGTGCCAGCAGCTTGGTAGGAGGGAATTATGAGCAGTTCTTC	CASSLVGGNYEQFF
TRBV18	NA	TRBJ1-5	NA	TGTGCCAGCTCACCCGCCCCAGGGAATAATCAGCCCCAGCATTTT	CASSPAPGNNQPQHF
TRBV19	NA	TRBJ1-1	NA	TGTGCCAGTAGTATAGGAGGGGCGCTTGTCACTGAAGCTTTCTTT	CASSIGGALVTEAFF
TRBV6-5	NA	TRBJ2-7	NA	TGTGCCACCCGGGGTTATCCGGGAGCTAACTACGAGCAGTACTTC	CATRGYPGANYEQYF
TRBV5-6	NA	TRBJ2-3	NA	TGTGCCAGCAGCTATAGCGGTCAGATCACAGATACGCAGTATTTT	CASSYSGQITDTQYF
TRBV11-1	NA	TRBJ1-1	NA	TGTGCCAGCAGCTTTAGGAGTGCAGAGAACACTGAAGCTTTCTTT	CASSFRSAENTEAFF
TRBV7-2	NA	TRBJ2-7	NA	TGTGCCAGCAGCTTAGACTACCCCCGGGAGCAGTACTTC	CASSLDYPREQYF
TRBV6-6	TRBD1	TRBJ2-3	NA	TGTGCCAGCAGTTACAGTAGGACAGGGACGATGGATACGCAGTATTTT	CASSYSRTGTMDTQYF
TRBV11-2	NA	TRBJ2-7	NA	TGTGCCAGCAGCTTAAGTAACCTCTACGAGCAGTACTTC	CASSLSNLYEQYF
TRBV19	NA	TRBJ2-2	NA	TGTGCCAGTAGTATCACCGGGAACACCGGGGAGCTGTTTTTT	CASSITGNTGELFF
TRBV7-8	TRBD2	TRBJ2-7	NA	TGTGCCAGCAGCCCATCGGGACTAGCTGGCGAGCAGTACTTC	CASSPSGLAGEQYF
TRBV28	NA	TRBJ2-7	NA	TGTGCCAGCAGGAAGGCCTACGAGCAGTACTTC	CASRKAYEQYF
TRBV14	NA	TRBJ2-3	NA	TGTGCCAGCAGCCCCCAGCAGGGTTGGTATTCTAGCACAGATACGCAGTATTTT	CASSPQQGWYSSTDTQYF